This T cell receptor beta chain was documented in a study of control samples from healthy donors and cancer patients (dated by TCRdb to the early 2020s). The library relied on the immunoSEQ multiplex PCR assay. TCRdb limited this immuneACCESS table to in-frame rearrangements with V and J called. A share of clones is missing; checked studies link under half to unresolved V genes, and the rest is unexplained. This sample lists 150,000 to 200,000 clones; 70% to 90% were detected once. The ten largest clones take up 12% of the sample. As concerns this clone: Its antigen is not yet known. The record has no base qualities; no much larger clone is one base away.

Counted from cysteine to phenylalanine, this CDR3 has 12 amino acids. Solely the CDR3 DNA is kept, with 36 bases framed from the first base. The germline V gene sets CDR1 to SNHLY and CDR2 to FYNNEI. The junction carries 10 bases between V and J, which are trimmed by 8 bases and 3 bases respectively. The source of this sequence is a man aged 25 to 40 in good health. What was sequenced was blood. The chain couples TRBV2 to TRBJ2-5; TRBD2 is perhaps the D gene, given 5 matching bases. The DNA is TGTGCCAGCGGTACTAGGAAAGAGACCCAGTACTTC. The translation is CASGTRKETQYF. With all but the CDR3 taken from the reference TRBV2 and TRBJ2-5 genes, the full variable domain is: EPEVTQTPSHQVTQMGQEVILRCVPISNHLYFYWYRQILGQKVEFLVSFYNNEISEKSEIFDDQFSVERPDGSNFTLKIRSTKLEDSAMYFCASGTRKETQYFGPGTRLLVL.